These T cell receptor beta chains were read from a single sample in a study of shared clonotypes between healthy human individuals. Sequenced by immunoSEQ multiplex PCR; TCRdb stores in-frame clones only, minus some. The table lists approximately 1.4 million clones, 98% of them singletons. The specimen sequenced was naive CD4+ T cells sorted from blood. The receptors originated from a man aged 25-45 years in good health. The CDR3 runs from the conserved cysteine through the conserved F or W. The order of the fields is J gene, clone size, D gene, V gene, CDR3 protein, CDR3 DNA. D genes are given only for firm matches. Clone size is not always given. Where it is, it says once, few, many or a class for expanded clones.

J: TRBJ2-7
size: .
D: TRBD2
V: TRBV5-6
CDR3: CASSLFWGLAVTYEQYF
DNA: TGTGCCAGCAGCTTGTTCTGGGGACTAGCGGTCACCTACGAGCAGTACTTC

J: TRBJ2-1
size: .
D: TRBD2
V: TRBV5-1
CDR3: CASSSPISGSPNNEQFF
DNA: TGCGCCAGCAGCTCTCCAATAAGCGGGAGTCCTAACAATGAGCAGTTCTTC

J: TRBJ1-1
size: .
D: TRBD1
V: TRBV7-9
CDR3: CASSWDRGFTEAFF
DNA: TGTGCCAGCAGCTGGGACAGGGGTTTCACTGAAGCTTTCTTT

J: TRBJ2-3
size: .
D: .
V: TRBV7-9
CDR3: CASIRGGGTDTQYF
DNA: TGTGCCAGCATCCGAGGCGGGGGCACAGATACGCAGTATTTT

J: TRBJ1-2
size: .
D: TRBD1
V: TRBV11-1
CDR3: CASSADRGGYTF
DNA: TGTGCCAGCAGCGCCGACAGGGGGGGTTACACCTTC

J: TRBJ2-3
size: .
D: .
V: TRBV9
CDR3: CASSVLAYTDTQYF
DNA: TGTGCCAGCAGCGTTCTAGCGTACACAGATACGCAGTATTTT

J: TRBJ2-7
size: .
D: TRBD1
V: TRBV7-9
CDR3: CASSLVGGPTYEQYF
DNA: TGTGCCAGCAGCTTAGTAGGGGGCCCCACCTACGAGCAGTACTTC

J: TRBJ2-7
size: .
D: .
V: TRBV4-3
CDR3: CASSQEGRPAYEQYF
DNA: TGCGCCAGCAGCCAAGAAGGGCGACCTGCCTACGAGCAGTACTTC

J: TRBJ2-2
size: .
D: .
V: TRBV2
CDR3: CASSAQNTGELFF
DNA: TGTGCCAGCAGTGCTCAAAACACCGGGGAGCTGTTTTTT

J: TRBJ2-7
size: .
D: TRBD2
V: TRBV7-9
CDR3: CASSFPTSGSDEQYF
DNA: TGTGCCAGCAGCTTTCCGACTAGCGGGAGCGACGAGCAGTACTTC

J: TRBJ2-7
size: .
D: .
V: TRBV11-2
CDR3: CASSPQGLPYEQYF
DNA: TGTGCCAGCAGCCCACAGGGCCTTCCCTACGAGCAGTACTTC

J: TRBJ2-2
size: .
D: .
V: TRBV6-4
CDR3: CASAPRGGAARLFF
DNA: TGTGCCAGCGCACCCCGAGGGGGTGCGGCACGGCTGTTTTTT

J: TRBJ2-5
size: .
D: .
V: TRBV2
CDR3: CASSEALRFEQETQYF
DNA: TGTGCCAGCAGTGAAGCGCTTCGATTCGAGCAAGAGACCCAGTACTTC

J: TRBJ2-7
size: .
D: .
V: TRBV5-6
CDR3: CASSLGPAYEQYF
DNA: TGTGCCAGCAGCTTGGGGCCCGCCTACGAGCAGTACTTC

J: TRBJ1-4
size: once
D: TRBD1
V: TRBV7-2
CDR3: CASSVLQGAEKLFF
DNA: TGTGCCAGCAGCGTTTTACAGGGGGCCGAAAAACTGTTTTTT

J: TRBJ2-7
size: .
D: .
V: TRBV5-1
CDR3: CASSFPPGPPSYEQYF
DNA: TGCGCCAGCAGCTTCCCCCCGGGGCCCCCCTCCTACGAGCAGTACTTC

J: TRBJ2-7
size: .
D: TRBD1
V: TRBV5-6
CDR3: CASSLSAARGFAEQYF
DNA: TGTGCCAGCAGCTTGAGTGCAGCCAGGGGGTTTGCCGAGCAGTACTTC

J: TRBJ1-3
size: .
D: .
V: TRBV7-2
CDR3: CASRIQDSGNTIYF
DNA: TGTGCCAGCAGAATACAGGACTCTGGAAACACCATATATTTT

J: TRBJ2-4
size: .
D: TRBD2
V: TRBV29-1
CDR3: CSGGLASNIQYF
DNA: TGCAGCGGGGGACTAGCATCAAACATTCAGTACTTC

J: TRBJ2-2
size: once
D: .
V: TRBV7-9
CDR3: CASSLGGGTGELFF
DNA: TGTGCCAGCAGCTTAGGAGGTGGGACCGGGGAGCTGTTTTTT

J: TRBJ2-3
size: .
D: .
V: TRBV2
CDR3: CARSGPTDTQYF
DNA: TGTGCCAGGAGCGGGCCAACAGATACGCAGTATTTT

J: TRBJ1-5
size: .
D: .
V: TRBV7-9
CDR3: CASSLDLSNQPQHF
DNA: TGTGCCAGCAGCTTAGACCTTAGCAATCAGCCCCAGCATTTT